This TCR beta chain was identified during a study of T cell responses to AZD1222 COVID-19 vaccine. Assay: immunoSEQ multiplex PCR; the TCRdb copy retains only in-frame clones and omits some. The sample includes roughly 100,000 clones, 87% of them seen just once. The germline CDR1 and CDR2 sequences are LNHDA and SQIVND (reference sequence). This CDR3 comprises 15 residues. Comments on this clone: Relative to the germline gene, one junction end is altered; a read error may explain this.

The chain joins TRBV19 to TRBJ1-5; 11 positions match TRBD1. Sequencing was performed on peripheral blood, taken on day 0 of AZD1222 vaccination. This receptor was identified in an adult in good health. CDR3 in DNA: TGTGCCAGTAGTATTGGGACAGGGGGGAATCAGCTCCAGCATTTT. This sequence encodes CASSIGTGGNQLQHF.